The present T cell receptor beta chain was sequenced within a study of blood T cell repertoires in COVID-19. Study background: Acute and convalescent COVID-19 specimens originated in the United States, Italy and Spain. PBMCs, B-cell-depleted T cells, or T cells were the source of the cDNA or gDNA that made up the material.

V lost 8 bases and J lost 2, with 13 bases in between. CDR3 length equals 14 residues. From germline, CDR1 is MDHEN and CDR2 SYDVKM. Authors' analysis steps: Reference gene primer amplification gave estimated nucleated cell counts. Data came from immunoSEQ multiplex PCR; TCRdb stores just in-frame clones and leaves some out. That table is the source of V, J and clone size, and D and trimming were worked out from the DNA. The sample includes over 250,000 clones, 80% to 90% of them seen just once. The Seattle site enrolled patients during active infection and followed them longitudinally. The sequence derives from a woman in her seventies with COVID-19, enrolled during active disease. The chain recombines TRBV28 with TRBJ2-1; a possible D gene is TRBD2 (5 bases). Sequenced material: peripheral blood. The DNA of the CDR3 is TGTGCCAGCGTCAAGCGGACCCCCTACAATGAGCAGTTCTTC. Encoded protein: CASVKRTPYNEQFF. The full variable domain, in which reference TRBV28 and TRBJ2-1 provide the parts outside the CDR3, is DVKVTQSSRYLVKRTGEKVFLECVQDMDHENMFWYRQDPGLGLRLIYFSYDVKMKEKGDIPEGYSVSREKKERFSLILESASTNQTSMYLCASVKRTPYNEQFFGPGTRLTVL.